These 12 T cell receptor beta chains share one sample of origin, sequenced in a study of PD-1 blockade in classical Hodgkin lymphoma. Time point denoted: cycle 4 day 1 (C4D1), after 6 weeks of nivolumab. Following autologous stem cell transplantation, relapse occurred in every patient, and exposure to brentuximab vedotin varied. Profiling relied on immunoSEQ multiplex PCR, and the TCRdb table lists in-frame clones only, not all of them. Here the sample spans 50,000 or so clones, nearly 90% being singletons. The sequencing used peripheral blood mononuclear cells (PBMCs), collected before the fourth cycle of nivolumab. These receptors all stem from a human donor with classical Hodgkin lymphoma.

In nucleotides, the CDR3 is TGTGCCAGCAGTTTATACAGCGCTGAAGCTTTCTTT. It specifies CASSLYSAEAFF. J is TRBJ1-1 and V is TRBV28; no firm D call. Germline V CDR1 and CDR2: MDHEN, SYDVKM. V was cut by 1 base and J by 6 bases, with 6 bases left in between. The CDR3 extends over 12 amino acids.

The rearrangement links TRBV10-1 to TRBJ2-5; D is unclear. The CDR3 loop spans 13 amino acids. In germline, CDR1 is WNHNN, CDR2 SYGVQD (reference sequence). The ends were cut back, 5 bases at V and 2 bases at J, with 9 bases in the middle. Written as DNA, the CDR3 is TGCGCCAGCAGTAGGCACCAACAAGAGACCCAGTACTTC. Protein sequence: CASSRHQQETQYF.

Here the CDR3 reads CSVATGTAFNTEAFF. CDR3 coding DNA: TGCAGCGTTGCAACCGGGACAGCATTTAACACTGAAGCTTTCTTT. The genes are TRBV29-1 and TRBJ1-1; TRBD1 agrees at 7 bases. CDR3 length equals 15 residues. V lost 4 bases to trimming and J lost 2 bases; unmatched junction nucleotides: 10. CDR1 is SQVTM, CDR2 ANQGSEA, per germline.

The V and J genes are TRBV11-2 and TRBJ2-7; 9 bases match TRBD2. CDR3 length: 16 amino acids. CDR1 and CDR2 (germline): SGHAT, FQNNGV. V was pared by 2 bases and J by 3 bases, with 8 bases of the junction left unmatched. For the CDR3, the DNA is TGTGCCAGCAGCTTATACGAGCGGGAGGATTTCTACGAGCAGTACTTC. Amino acids: CASSLYEREDFYEQYF.

This clone has only one observation. V and J are TRBV6-5 and TRBJ2-1, with D maybe TRBD1 (5 bases). The germline V and J ends were trimmed by 5 bases and 1 base, with 12 bases remaining between them. CDR1 MNHEY and CDR2 SVGAGI come from the germline V gene. The CDR3 length is 15 residues. CDR3 sequence: CASSRATDSYNEQFF. CDR3 DNA: TGTGCCAGCAGTAGGGCGACAGATTCCTACAATGAGCAGTTCTTC.

The sample holds one count of this clone. The chain joins TRBV14 to TRBJ1-2, with TRBD1 matching over 8 bases. The junction had 21 bases not matched to a gene; V was cut back by 4 bases and J by 2 bases. Looked up from germline, CDR1 is SGHDN and CDR2 is FVKESK. This CDR3 contains 20 residues. For the CDR3, the DNA is TGTGCCAGCAGCCTGTACTTCAACTTCAGGGGGCGCTCCGTAAACTATGGCTACACCTTC. Translated, it gives CASSLYFNFRGRSVNYGYTF.

The chain links TRBV5-6 to TRBJ2-1; D is perhaps TRBD2 (6 bases). This CDR3 spans 17 amino acids. Trimming shortened V by 0 bases and J by 3 bases, and 16 bases separated the two germline ends. Germline V gene sequence: CDR1 SGHDT, CDR2 YYEEEE. CDR3 in DNA: TGTGCCAGCAGCTTGGCGGGATTTCGGGAGTACTACAATGAGCAGTTCTTC. The encoded protein is CASSLAGFREYYNEQFF.

V gene TRBV27 combines with J gene TRBJ2-5; no clear D gene. The CDR3 totals 13 residues. V lost 5 bases, J lost 5 bases, and 12 bases lay in between. Germline-derived CDR1 and CDR2 are MNHEY and SMNVEV (reference sequence). This CDR3 is CASSLSVLETQYF. The CDR3 region has the DNA TGTGCCAGCAGTCTCTCCGTTCTGGAGACCCAGTACTTC.

This chain joins TRBV18 and TRBJ2-6, with a weak D call TRBD2 (5 bases). CDR1 and CDR2 from the germline V gene are KGHSH and LQKENI. The ends were cut back, 2 bases at V and 14 bases at J, with 10 bases in the middle. The CDR3 sequence is 12 residues long. CDR3 amino acids: CASSPAPGILTF. CDR3 sequence (DNA): TGTGCCAGCTCACCAGCACCGGGAATCCTGACTTTC.

The chain joins TRBV5-3 to TRBJ1-5, with unresolved D. TRBV5-3 is given ORF status, its function remaining uncertain. The CDR3 contains 11 residues. V lost 4 bases and J lost 7, with 6 bases in between. The CDR3 loop reads CARSPGQPQHF. The DNA of the CDR3 is TGTGCCAGAAGCCCGGGGCAGCCCCAGCATTTT.

A few counts support this clone. V and J are TRBV10-3 and TRBJ1-1; no clear D. The length of the CDR3 is 11 residues. V lost 2 bases and J lost 8, with 6 bases in between. Germline V gene lookup returns CDR1 ENHRY and CDR2 SYGVKD. Written as DNA, the CDR3 is TGTGCCATCAGTGAGGGATGGGAAGCTTTCTTT. Protein sequence: CAISEGWEAFF.

The genes are TRBV28 and TRBJ1-5; TRBD1 agrees at 8 bases. The CDR3 is made up of 15 amino acids. With 8 bases clipped from V and 2 bases from J, the junction kept 8 bases outside the gene matches. The germline CDR1 and CDR2 sequences are MDHEN and SYDVKM. CDR3 protein: CASHRGGTGNQPQHF. Here the CDR3 DNA reads TGTGCCAGCCACAGGGGGGGAACGGGCAATCAGCCCCAGCATTTT. Variable domain in full (rest from reference TRBV28 and TRBJ1-5): DVKVTQSSRYLVKRTGEKVFLECVQDMDHENMFWYRQDPGLGLRLIYFSYDVKMKEKGDIPEGYSVSREKKERFSLILESASTNQTSMYLCASHRGGTGNQPQHFGDGTRLSIL.